The source of this T cell receptor beta chain is a study of OX40 agonist ivuxolimab in advanced cancers. Points from the study as a whole: Researchers did not establish what antigens the expanded peripheral T cells target. Doses of 0.1 to 3.0 mg/kg were accompanied by clonal expansion of CD4+ and CD8+ blood T cells by week 6. CD8+ T cells (on average) carried more expanded clones than CD4+ T cells.

Clones were read by immunoSEQ multiplex PCR, and TCRdb kept only the in-frame ones, dropping some. This sample has tens of thousands of clones, with roughly four fifths found just once. With 6 bases removed from V and 8 bases from J, the gap between germline ends came to 13 bases. The CDR3 loop spans 11 amino acids. Germline V gene lookup returns CDR1 SQVTM and CDR2 ANQGSEA. As to this clone: Its antigen is still unknown.

Sample: CD4+ or CD8+ T cells sorted from blood, taken in a trial of the OX40 agonist ivuxolimab. This receptor was obtained from an adult with an advanced solid tumor such as melanoma, head and neck, liver or kidney cancer. The chain is built from TRBV29-1 and TRBJ1-2; D ambiguous. CDR3 nucleotides: TGCAGCGTCGTGGAGTTGAGGGGCTACACCTTC. This gives the protein CSVVELRGYTF.